This T cell receptor beta chain was captured by sequencing in a study of sequential checkpoint blockade in melanoma. About the research overall: Randomization was 1:1 between first-line nivolumab→ipilimumab and ipilimumab→nivolumab. Maintenance nivolumab came after either treatment sequence.

The repertoire was sequenced with immunoSEQ multiplex PCR; TCRdb's copy has only in-frame clones and lacks some. Of tens of thousands of clones listed, roughly 88% were seen once; the top ten hold around 12%. The treatment is: randomized to nivolumab then ipilimumab (arm A) or the reverse (arm B). PBMC sorting kept live CD3+CD8+ cells without CD19 or CD56. The CDR3 spans 12 residues. Per germline, CDR1 MGHDK and CDR2 SYGVNS. V lost 5 bases and J lost 8, with 12 bases in between. The sequenced sample was CD8+ T cells sorted from blood (inferred from file names), obtained from a patient given nivolumab and ipilimumab in sequence. This sequence was found in a human donor with melanoma. The chain combines TRBV25-1 with TRBJ1-1; D uncertain. CDR3 protein: CASSLAPGEAFF. The CDR3 DNA follows: TGTGCCAGCAGTCTAGCCCCCGGCGAAGCTTTCTTT.